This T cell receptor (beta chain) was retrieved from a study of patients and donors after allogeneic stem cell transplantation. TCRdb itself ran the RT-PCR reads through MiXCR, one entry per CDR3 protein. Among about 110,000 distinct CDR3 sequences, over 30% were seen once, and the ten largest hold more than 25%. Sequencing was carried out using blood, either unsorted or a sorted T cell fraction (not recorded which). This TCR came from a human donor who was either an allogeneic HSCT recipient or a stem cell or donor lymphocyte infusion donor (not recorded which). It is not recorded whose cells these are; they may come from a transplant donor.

The CDR3 nucleotides read TGTGCCTGGAGTGTAGCACCCTCAGCACATCCCACCATATATTTT. It yields the protein CAWSVAPSAHPTIYF. The V and J genes are TRBV30 and TRBJ1-3; D unresolved. The germline CDR1 and CDR2 sequences are GTSNPN and SVGIG (reference sequence). This CDR3 contains 15 residues. The V end lost 0 bases, the J end lost 9 bases, and 18 bases lay between the germline ends. Full variable domain (missing parts from reference TRBV30 and TRBJ1-3): SQTIHQWPATLVQPVGSPLSLECTVEGTSNPNLYWYRQAAGRGLQLLFYSVGIGQISSEVPQNLSASRPQDRQFILSSKKLLLSDSGFYLCAWSVAPSAHPTIYFGEGSWLTVV.